One sample yielded the 26 T cell receptor beta chains listed below, sequenced in a study of human T cells and chemical hapten exposure. TCRdb re-derived calls from the RACE reads in MiXCR, one entry per CDR3 protein. The profile shows just over 80,000 distinct CDR3 sequences, about 10% of them singletons. The time point here: patch test 1, 2 weeks after DPC sensitization. Treatment reported: therapeutic diphenylcyclopropenone sensitization with weekly scalp DPC. The material was whole blood, obtained in connection with sensitization to the hapten diphenylcyclopropenone (DPC). Every receptor here comes from a woman between 45 and 65 years old with alopecia areata. Some clones in this sample may be carry-over from other donors' samples.

This clonotype has more than one count but fewer than ten. This chain joins TRBV5-1 and TRBJ1-4; D unresolved. The CDR3 covers 15 residues. V dropped 0 bases and J dropped 4 bases, with 10 bases sitting between them. Germline values: CDR1 SGHRS, CDR2 YFSETQ. CDR3 in DNA: TGCGCCAGCAGCTTGGTGGCGGCCTTTAATGAAAAACTGTTTTTT. Translating it yields CASSLVAAFNEKLFF.

This chain uses TRBV29-1 with TRBJ1-1; D possibly corresponds to TRBD1 (6 bases). The CDR3 has 13 amino acids. Trimming left V 7 bases short and J 3 bases short, with 15 bases between. The germline V gene encodes CDR1 SQVTM and CDR2 ANQGSEA. The DNA of the CDR3 is TGCAGCGCCACACAGGGCAGGGACACTGAAGCTTTCTTT. Protein sequence: CSATQGRDTEAFF.

For the CDR3, the DNA is TGTGCCAGCAGTAGCGGCAGGGCTCTCTCTAATGAGCAGTTCTTC. Its translation is CASSSGRALSNEQFF. V usage is TRBV6-4 and J usage is TRBJ2-1; D might be TRBD1 or TRBD2, each matching 5 bases. Germline assignment: CDR1 MRHNA and CDR2 SNTAGT. With 5 bases removed from V and 7 bases from J, the gap between germline ends came to 18 bases. This CDR3 region has 15 residues.

The V gene is TRBV24-1, the J gene TRBJ2-5; D is unresolved. Trimming stripped 4 bases from V and 1 base from J, with 12 bases between. This CDR3 has 15 amino acids. CDR1 and CDR2 from the germline V gene are KGHDR and SFDVKD. CDR3 residues: CATSDPTAIQETQYF. Written as DNA, the CDR3 is TGTGCCACCAGTGACCCGACGGCTATCCAAGAGACCCAGTACTTC.

This clonotype was observed a handful of times. The chain has TRBV12-3 or TRBV12-4 and TRBJ1-2, with D perhaps matching TRBD1 (6 bases). The CDR3 runs to 15 residues. The V end was cut by 3 bases, the J end by 2 bases, with 13 bases between. CDR3 region: CASSFLGHQNYGYTF. As DNA, the CDR3 is TGTGCCAGCAGTTTTCTGGGACACCAAAACTATGGCTACACCTTC.

The table lists this clonotype with a few counts. This chain uses TRBV27 with TRBJ2-1; TRBD1 might be the D (5 bases). Trimming stripped 2 bases from V and 2 bases from J, with 7 bases between. This CDR3 contains 14 residues. The V gene's germline CDR1 is MNHEY and CDR2 SMNVEV (reference sequence). The CDR3 sequence: CASSLRGTYNEQFF. CDR3 in DNA: TGTGCCAGCAGTTTAAGGGGTACCTACAATGAGCAGTTCTTC.

This clonotype was counted many times. This chain connects TRBV9 to TRBJ2-7; D might be TRBD1 (6 bases). CDR3 length equals 15 residues. V was cut by 4 bases and J by 4 bases, with 18 bases left in between. Germline values: CDR1 SGDLS, CDR2 YYNGEE. The CDR3 reads CASSPQSGGRYEQYF. The CDR3 DNA is TGTGCCAGCAGCCCACAGAGTGGGGGCAGGTACGAGCAGTACTTC.

The rearrangement uses TRBV20-1 and TRBJ2-2; TRBD2 matches 8 bases. The junction had 5 bases not matched to a gene; V was cut back by 3 bases and J by 2 bases. This CDR3 has 15 amino acids. Germline V gene data show CDR1 as DFQATT and CDR2 as SNEGSKA (reference sequence). The CDR3 is CSASSAGVNTGELFF. The CDR3 nucleotides read TGCAGTGCTAGTTCAGCGGGAGTAAACACCGGGGAGCTGTTTTTT.

To note about this clonotype: A read error may be the cause here, since a much bigger clone is one base away. V and J are TRBV7-8 and TRBJ2-3; tentative D call: TRBD1 (5 bases). The CDR3 has 18 amino acids. Per the germline V gene, CDR1 is SGHVS and CDR2 is FQNEAQ. Here the CDR3 reads CASSLPGMGQLGSDAQYF. As DNA, the CDR3 is TGTGCCAGCAGCCTCCCGGGCATGGGGCAGTTGGGATCAGATGCGCAGTATTTT. Supplemented by reference TRBV7-8 and TRBJ2-3, the full variable domain reads GAGVSQSPRYKVAKRGQDVALRCDPISGHVSLFWYQQALGQGPEFLTYFQNEAQLDKSGLPSDRFFAERPEGSVSTLKIQRTQQEDSAVYLCASSLPGMGQLGSDAQYFGPGTRLTVL.

This clonotype was detected many times. The chain is built from TRBV10-2 and TRBJ1-2; TRBD1 agrees at 7 bases. The CDR3 is made up of 13 amino acids. J was trimmed by 7 bases and V by 3 bases; bases with no gene match: 5. CDR1 and CDR2 from the germline V gene are WSHSY and SAAADI. The CDR3 loop is CASSEGGYGGYTF. As DNA, the CDR3 is TGCGCCAGCAGTGAAGGGGGCTATGGTGGCTACACCTTC.

This clonotype came up many times. The chain couples TRBV6-5 to TRBJ2-1, with TRBD1 matching 10 bases. The CDR3 is 16 amino acids. V gave up 4 bases and J gave up 0 bases; unmatched junction bases: 3. The germline CDR1 and CDR2 sequences are MNHEY and SVGAGI. This CDR3 is CASSWTGGSSYNEQFF. The CDR3 nucleotides are TGTGCCAGCAGTTGGACAGGGGGGAGCTCCTACAATGAGCAGTTCTTC.

This clonotype was detected many times. DNA for the CDR3: TGTGCCAGCAGCTTGTTAGATTCCCCGCAAGAGACCCAGTACTTC. Translating gives CASSLLDSPQETQYF. J is TRBJ2-5 and V is TRBV7-7; D uncertain. Germline CDR1 is SSHAT and CDR2 is FNYEAQ (reference sequence). Between the trimmed V and J ends, which lost 3 bases and 2 bases, there was a span of 13 bases. CDR3 length: 15 residues. The whole variable domain, filled in from reference TRBV7-7 and TRBJ2-5, reads GAGVSQSPRYKVTKRGQDVTLRCDPISSHATLYWYQQALGQGPEFLTYFNYEAQPDKSGLPSDRFSAERPEGSISTLTIQRTEQRDSAMYRCASSLLDSPQETQYFGPGTRLLVL.

CDR3 bases: TGCGCCAGCAGCAACCGGGCCGATGGTGAGCAGTTCTTC. Protein: CASSNRADGEQFF. This chain links TRBV5-1 with TRBJ2-1; no firm D call. The CDR3 runs to 13 residues. Looked up from germline, CDR1 is SGHRS and CDR2 is YFSETQ. Between the trimmed V and J ends, which lost 4 bases and 9 bases, there was a span of 14 bases.

This clonotype was counted a few times. V is TRBV25-1 and J is TRBJ2-7; perhaps D is TRBD1 or TRBD2 (6 bases each). The CDR3 spans 15 residues. In germline, CDR1 is MGHDK, CDR2 SYGVNS. Trimming removed 6 bases from V and 3 bases from J, with 18 bases in between. The DNA for the CDR3 is TGTGCCAGCAGCCCGACCTGGGGGGCCAGCTACGAGCAGTACTTC. It encodes CASSPTWGASYEQYF.

This clonotype was seen more than once but under ten times. The chain carries TRBV6-1 and TRBJ1-5; possibly TRBD1 for D (6 bases). CDR3 length equals 17 residues. From germline, CDR1 is MNHNS and CDR2 SASEGT. V was cut by 0 bases and J by 4 bases, with 16 bases left in between. This chain's CDR3 is CASSEAGGRGGNQPQHF. Here the CDR3 DNA reads TGTGCCAGCAGTGAAGCTGGGGGCCGCGGAGGGAATCAGCCCCAGCATTTT.

There are many counts of this clonotype. The V call is TRBV5-4, the J call TRBJ2-1; 7 nucleotides line up with TRBD2. The CDR3 is 15 amino acids. In germline, CDR1 is SGHNT, CDR2 YYREEE (reference sequence). Trimming removed 4 bases from V and 7 bases from J; junction bases left unmatched: 11. For the CDR3, the DNA is TGTGCCAGCAGCCTCAGACTAGCTCGGGGGAATGAGCAGTTCTTC. Amino acid sequence: CASSLRLARGNEQFF.

The V and J genes are TRBV5-1 and TRBJ2-7; D unclear. The length of the CDR3 is 14 residues. V lost 0 bases and J 2 bases, leaving 9 bases between the germline ends. CDR1 and CDR2 from the germline V gene are SGHRS and YFSETQ. CDR3 sequence (DNA): TGCGCCAGCAGCTTGGGTAGCAGAACCTACGAGCAGTACTTC. This encodes CASSLGSRTYEQYF.

A note on this clonotype: Given a much more abundant clone one base away, this may be a read error. The chain combines TRBV28 with TRBJ1-3; D possibly corresponds to TRBD1 (5 bases). V was pared by 5 bases and J by 6 bases, with 14 bases between. The CDR3 length is 14 residues. The germline V gene has CDR1 MDHEN and CDR2 SYDVKM. The CDR3 here is CASSPTETKNTIYF. In DNA, the CDR3 is TGTGCCAGCAGTCCGACAGAGACCAAAAACACCATATATTTT. The full variable domain, completed using reference TRBV28 and TRBJ1-3, is DVKVTQSSRYLVKRTGEKVFLECVQDMDHENMFWYRQDPGLGLRLIYFSYDVKMKEKGDIPEGYSVSREKKERFSLILESASTNQTSMYLCASSPTETKNTIYFGEGSWLTVV.

This chain connects TRBV7-6 to TRBJ2-2; D unresolved. The CDR3 length is 15 residues. V shed 4 bases and J shed 1 base, with 10 bases lying between them. The germline CDR1 and CDR2 sequences are SGHVS and FNYEAQ. CDR3 sequence reads: CASSSQTGNTGELFF. The CDR3 nucleotides read TGTGCCAGCAGCTCCCAGACGGGGAACACCGGGGAGCTGTTTTTT. Full variable domain (remainder filled in from reference TRBV7-6 and TRBJ2-2): GAGVSQSPRYKVTKRGQDVALRCDPISGHVSLYWYRQALGQGPEFLTYFNYEAQQDKSGLPNDRFSAERPEGSISTLTIQRTEQRDSAMYRCASSSQTGNTGELFFGEGSRLTVL.

This chain joins TRBV2 and TRBJ2-7, with TRBD1 matching 9 bases. This CDR3 contains 15 residues. CDR1 is SNHLY and CDR2 is FYNNEI in the germline V gene. The J segment lost 3 bases and the V segment lost 2 bases, leaving 5 bases of the junction unmatched. CDR3 coding DNA: TGTGCCAGCAGTGAAAAAGGGACAGGGATCTACGAGCAGTACTTC. It codes for CASSEKGTGIYEQYF.

This clonotype was detected ten times or more. The J gene is TRBJ1-1, the V gene TRBV6-4; D remains ambiguous. The V gene's germline CDR1 is MRHNA and CDR2 SNTAGT. Trimming took off 4 bases at V and 0 bases at J, with 6 bases between the two ends. CDR3 length: 13 residues. DNA of the CDR3: TGTGCCAGCAGTGCGATGGTGAACACTGAAGCTTTCTTT. It yields the protein CASSAMVNTEAFF.

This clonotype has more than one count but fewer than ten. The rearrangement uses TRBV19 and TRBJ2-7; D might be TRBD1 or TRBD2, each matching 5 bases. The V gene's germline CDR1 is LNHDA and CDR2 SQIVND (reference sequence). CDR3 length: 12 residues. V lost 3 bases and J lost 6, with 9 bases in between. The CDR3 loop reads CASSIRGTEQYF. In DNA, the CDR3 is TGTGCCAGTAGTATTCGAGGGACCGAGCAGTACTTC.

The rearrangement uses TRBV9 and TRBJ2-3; D is possibly TRBD2 (6 bases). Germline CDR1 and CDR2: SGDLS and YYNGEE. This CDR3 region has 13 residues. V was clipped by 6 bases and J by 10 bases, with 18 bases between them. As DNA, the CDR3 is TGTGCCAGCAAACCCCCCCTGTCGGGGGCGCAGTATTTT. Amino acids: CASKPPLSGAQYF.

V and J are TRBV5-1 and TRBJ2-2; 7 bases fit TRBD2. The CDR3 is 16 amino acids. Losses at the gene ends were 7 bases for V and 0 bases for J; bases not matched to a gene: 9. Germline CDR1 is SGHRS and CDR2 is YFSETQ. CDR3 in DNA: TGCGCCAGCGGCAACCAGGGACTAACGAACACCGGGGAGCTGTTTTTT. It encodes CASGNQGLTNTGELFF.

This clonotype was seen only a few times. The rearrangement uses TRBV7-2 and TRBJ2-5, with no clear D. CDR3 length: 12 residues. The germline CDR1 and CDR2 sequences are SGHTA and FQGNSA. Trimming removed 0 bases at V and 6 bases at J, with 5 bases between. This CDR3 is CASSLASQTQYF. DNA of the CDR3: TGTGCCAGCAGCTTAGCGTCCCAGACCCAGTACTTC.

There are a few counts of this clonotype. The gene calls are TRBV11-2 and TRBJ2-7, with a weak D call TRBD1 (6 bases). The CDR3 runs to 14 residues. Trimming removed 2 bases from V and 6 bases from J, with 14 bases in between. Germline loops: CDR1 SGHAT, CDR2 FQNNGV. The CDR3 sequence is CASSLTTGTFEQYF. DNA for the CDR3: TGTGCCAGCAGCTTAACAACAGGGACATTCGAGCAGTACTTC.